Sequencing of this T cell receptor (beta chain) was carried out in a study of blood T cell repertoires in COVID-19. The CDR3 totals 13 residues. Germline CDR1 SQVTM, CDR2 ANQGSEA. The V segment lost 6 bases and the J segment 3 bases; nucleotides outside the gene matches: 6. Original handling: Estimated nucleated cell counts came from reference gene primer amplification. Produced via immunoSEQ multiplex PCR; TCRdb's table is partial and in-frame only. D and trimming come from the DNA, and the V and J calls and clone size come from that table. The table shows about 160,000 clones, with approximately 92% occurring only once.

The sequenced sample was peripheral blood. This sequence was found in a woman aged 50 to 60 with acute or convalescent COVID-19. V usage is TRBV29-1 and J usage is TRBJ1-2; TRBD1 matches at 8 bases. DNA of the CDR3: TGCAGCGTACGGACAGGGCCGGACTATGGCTACACCTTC. It is translated as CSVRTGPDYGYTF.